Listed below are T cell receptor beta chains from one sample, sequenced in a study of shared clonotypes between healthy human individuals. TCRdb's table, derived via immunoSEQ multiplex PCR, lists solely in-frame clones and lacks some. The top ten clones hold about 1.5% of a sample with approximately 980,000 clones, about 80% of them seen once. Sequencing input: memory CD4+ T cells sorted from blood. These TCRs come from a man aged 18 to 29 in good health. The CDR3 runs from the conserved cysteine through the conserved F or W. A D gene is named only where the DNA matches it firmly. Not all rows give a size; the values are once, few, many and, for expanded clones, a class.

j_gene: TRBJ1-3; d_gene: .; v_gene: TRBV5-6; abundance: .; CDR3aa: CASSLDPRPSSGNTIYF
j_gene: TRBJ2-2; d_gene: .; v_gene: TRBV29-1; abundance: .; CDR3aa: CSVSNGGLTGELFF
j_gene: TRBJ1-1; d_gene: .; v_gene: TRBV5-1; abundance: .; CDR3aa: CASSLTGLTEAFF
j_gene: TRBJ2-6; d_gene: .; v_gene: TRBV10-3; abundance: .; CDR3aa: CAISPGLSGANVLTF
j_gene: TRBJ1-1; d_gene: TRBD1; v_gene: TRBV7-2; abundance: .; CDR3aa: CASRSGTGSGEAFF
j_gene: TRBJ1-4; d_gene: .; v_gene: TRBV2; abundance: .; CDR3aa: CASSELRGKLFF
j_gene: TRBJ2-3; d_gene: .; v_gene: TRBV12-2; abundance: .; CDR3aa: CASRLAGLAGATDTQYF
j_gene: TRBJ2-2; d_gene: .; v_gene: TRBV11-2; abundance: .; CDR3aa: CASSLYGAGELFF
j_gene: TRBJ1-6; d_gene: .; v_gene: TRBV7-9; abundance: .; CDR3aa: CASSKPTGTLASPLHF
j_gene: TRBJ2-3; d_gene: TRBD1; v_gene: TRBV10-3; abundance: .; CDR3aa: CAIKVTGTGGPDTQYF
j_gene: TRBJ1-2; d_gene: .; v_gene: TRBV28; abundance: .; CDR3aa: CASREQGSLYGYTF
j_gene: TRBJ2-3; d_gene: TRBD1; v_gene: TRBV5-6; abundance: once; CDR3aa: CASSPRTGGRDTQYF
j_gene: TRBJ2-5; d_gene: TRBD2; v_gene: TRBV4-1; abundance: .; CDR3aa: CASSQGSGGTKAGGETQYF
j_gene: TRBJ2-3; d_gene: .; v_gene: TRBV5-1; abundance: few; CDR3aa: CASSFSGTTDTQYF
j_gene: TRBJ2-7; d_gene: TRBD1; v_gene: TRBV13; abundance: .; CDR3aa: CASSSRDRGLSYEQYF
j_gene: TRBJ2-7; d_gene: TRBD1; v_gene: TRBV19; abundance: .; CDR3aa: CASSLGQGIYEQYF
j_gene: TRBJ2-5; d_gene: .; v_gene: TRBV18; abundance: .; CDR3aa: CASSPNPDPETQYF
j_gene: TRBJ1-1; d_gene: TRBD1; v_gene: TRBV19; abundance: .; CDR3aa: CASRTGQGFWDTEAFF
j_gene: TRBJ1-2; d_gene: .; v_gene: TRBV14; abundance: .; CDR3aa: CASSPWGGAIGYTF
j_gene: TRBJ2-3; d_gene: .; v_gene: TRBV7-2; abundance: .; CDR3aa: CASSLNQWGASDTQYF
j_gene: TRBJ1-6; d_gene: .; v_gene: TRBV6-1; abundance: few; CDR3aa: CASTRGTANNSPLHF
j_gene: TRBJ1-4; d_gene: .; v_gene: TRBV30; abundance: .; CDR3aa: CAAGGLGNEKLFF
j_gene: TRBJ2-1; d_gene: .; v_gene: TRBV19; abundance: .; CDR3aa: CASRLEGRDNEQFF
j_gene: TRBJ2-3; d_gene: .; v_gene: TRBV4-3; abundance: .; CDR3aa: CASSQDALGTDTQYF
j_gene: TRBJ1-5; d_gene: .; v_gene: TRBV4-3; abundance: once; CDR3aa: CASSQEPQSAQHF
j_gene: TRBJ1-6; d_gene: TRBD1; v_gene: TRBV7-8; abundance: many; CDR3aa: CASSARQGESPLHF
j_gene: TRBJ1-1; d_gene: .; v_gene: TRBV14; abundance: many; CDR3aa: CASSQRTRTDTEAFF
j_gene: TRBJ1-5; d_gene: .; v_gene: TRBV9; abundance: few; CDR3aa: CASSVGSNQPQHF
j_gene: TRBJ1-2; d_gene: .; v_gene: TRBV6-5; abundance: once; CDR3aa: CASSYSGGLANYGYTF
j_gene: TRBJ2-5; d_gene: .; v_gene: TRBV29-1; abundance: .; CDR3aa: CSVGIQETQYF
j_gene: TRBJ2-5; d_gene: .; v_gene: TRBV7-2; abundance: .; CDR3aa: CASSLGLGSIQETQYF
j_gene: TRBJ2-3; d_gene: .; v_gene: TRBV6-5; abundance: .; CDR3aa: CASMKTGTDTQYF
j_gene: TRBJ2-2; d_gene: TRBD1; v_gene: TRBV28; abundance: .; CDR3aa: CASSTQGVLYTGELFF
j_gene: TRBJ1-2; d_gene: TRBD1; v_gene: TRBV29-1; abundance: .; CDR3aa: CSVLDRGPGYTF
j_gene: TRBJ2-4; d_gene: .; v_gene: TRBV30; abundance: .; CDR3aa: CAWSVLRGAKNIQYF
j_gene: TRBJ2-7; d_gene: TRBD1; v_gene: TRBV7-2; abundance: .; CDR3aa: CASSPGQQYEQYF
j_gene: TRBJ2-5; d_gene: TRBD2; v_gene: TRBV5-8; abundance: .; CDR3aa: CASSLARLAGIQETQYF
j_gene: TRBJ2-1; d_gene: .; v_gene: TRBV18; abundance: .; CDR3aa: CASVPASRNEQFF
j_gene: TRBJ1-3; d_gene: TRBD1; v_gene: TRBV11-2; abundance: .; CDR3aa: CASSLGTGFSGNTIYF
j_gene: TRBJ2-1; d_gene: TRBD2; v_gene: TRBV9; abundance: .; CDR3aa: CASSVGPSGSYNEQFF
j_gene: TRBJ2-7; d_gene: .; v_gene: TRBV7-9; abundance: .; CDR3aa: CASSPNLEQYF
j_gene: TRBJ1-1; d_gene: .; v_gene: TRBV30; abundance: few; CDR3aa: CAWSVLREAEAFF
j_gene: TRBJ1-2; d_gene: .; v_gene: TRBV28; abundance: few; CDR3aa: CASSLPDSTYGYTF
j_gene: TRBJ1-2; d_gene: .; v_gene: TRBV6-5; abundance: .; CDR3aa: CASSYGERDGYTF
j_gene: TRBJ2-5; d_gene: .; v_gene: TRBV6-8; abundance: .; CDR3aa: CVPPALLGETQYF